This T cell receptor beta chain appears in the sequencing data of a study of lung T cells in sarcoidosis with Löfgren's syndrome. About the research overall: Analyses focused on Löfgren's syndrome patients.

V was clipped by 5 bases and J by 0 bases, with 11 bases between them. This CDR3 is built from 14 residues. Germline V gene sequence: CDR1 DFQATT, CDR2 SNEGSKA (reference sequence). A single record per CDR3 protein comes from TCRdb applying MiXCR to the reads. The sample includes approximately 20,000 distinct CDR3 sequences, 21% seen only once; the top ten take 0.65% to 0.9%. Overall study results and limits: Sarcoidosis antigen recognition was only suggested, antigen unidentified. Versus controls, Löfgren's syndrome patients reportedly showed TRAV12-1 and TRBV2 as most expanded. Shared TRAV12-1 and TRBV2 CDR3 motifs across Löfgren's syndrome patients reportedly suggested public CD4+ TCRs.

This clonotype rates as medium-sized. Its antigen remains unknown. This receptor was identified in a human donor with sarcoidosis (Löfgren's syndrome or another form), or a control subject (not recorded which). This chain connects TRBV20-1 to TRBJ2-1, with a weak D call TRBD2 (6 bases). The sequencing sample was made of CD4+ T cells from bronchoalveolar lavage. The CDR3 sequence: CSASKGGSYNEQFF. DNA of the CDR3: TGCAGTGCTTCGAAGGGAGGCTCCTACAATGAGCAGTTCTTC.